A selection of T cell receptor beta chains follows, all from one sample in a study of blood T cells in healthy people across ages. TCRdb re-called the 5' RACE reads with MiXCR, one entry per CDR3 protein. The sample contains approximately 1.5 million distinct CDR3 sequences, roughly a third of which appear only once. The sequenced sample was blood. Every receptor here comes from a woman in her 30s in good health. Each CDR3 is given with its conserved first and last residue. A D gene is named only where the DNA matches it firmly. Size values are once, few and many counts, or a class for expanded clones, and some rows have none.

v_call: TRBV11-2; clone_size: few; d_call: -; j_call: TRBJ2-3; cdr3_aa: CASSLMGALGTQYF; cdr3_nt: TGTGCCAGCAGCTTAATGGGCGCGCTTGGTACGCAGTATTTT
v_call: TRBV7-7; clone_size: -; d_call: TRBD2; j_call: TRBJ2-3; cdr3_aa: CASSLGGGALQRQYF; cdr3_nt: TGTGCCAGCAGCTTAGGCGGGGGGGCCCTTCAAAGGCAGTATTTT
v_call: TRBV27; clone_size: -; d_call: -; j_call: TRBJ2-7; cdr3_aa: CASSLRQDYEQYF; cdr3_nt: TGTGCCAGCAGTCTTAGACAGGACTACGAGCAGTACTTC
v_call: TRBV29-1; clone_size: few; d_call: TRBD1; j_call: TRBJ1-2; cdr3_aa: CSVEPGGAPEGYTF; cdr3_nt: TGCAGCGTTGAACCAGGGGGCGCCCCAGAAGGCTACACCTTC
v_call: TRBV29-1; clone_size: many; d_call: TRBD2; j_call: TRBJ2-7; cdr3_aa: CSVVAGEALRYEQYF; cdr3_nt: TGCAGCGTCGTAGCGGGAGAAGCCCTCCGGTACGAGCAGTACTTC
v_call: TRBV6-2/TRBV6-3; clone_size: -; d_call: TRBD1; j_call: TRBJ2-2; cdr3_aa: CASSYHRGNTGELFF; cdr3_nt: TGTGCCAGCAGTTACCACAGGGGGAACACCGGGGAGCTGTTTTTT
v_call: TRBV20-1; clone_size: -; d_call: -; j_call: TRBJ2-1; cdr3_aa: CSARGTLNNEQFF; cdr3_nt: TGCAGTGCTAGGGGGACTCTAAACAATGAGCAGTTCTTC
v_call: TRBV12-3/TRBV12-4; clone_size: -; d_call: -; j_call: TRBJ2-5; cdr3_aa: CASSITYSPEWTPYF; cdr3_nt: TGTGCCAGCTCAATAACGTACAGCCCCGAATGGACCCCGTACTTC
v_call: TRBV9; clone_size: -; d_call: -; j_call: TRBJ1-2; cdr3_aa: CASRRAGKDGYTF; cdr3_nt: TGTGCCAGCCGCCGTGCGGGGAAGGATGGCTACACCTTC
v_call: TRBV12-3/TRBV12-4; clone_size: once; d_call: TRBD2; j_call: TRBJ2-3; cdr3_aa: CASSRRTSGRADTQYF; cdr3_nt: TGTGCCAGCAGCCGACGGACTAGCGGAAGAGCAGATACGCAGTATTTT
v_call: TRBV12-3/TRBV12-4; clone_size: few; d_call: -; j_call: TRBJ2-4; cdr3_aa: CASSPRNIQYF; cdr3_nt: TGTGCCAGCAGTCCCCGCAACATTCAGTACTTC
v_call: TRBV4-2; clone_size: once; d_call: -; j_call: TRBJ2-1; cdr3_aa: CASSQDLTEGNEQFF; cdr3_nt: TGTGCCAGCAGCCAAGATTTAACTGAGGGTAATGAGCAGTTCTTC
v_call: TRBV4-1; clone_size: many; d_call: -; j_call: TRBJ2-1; cdr3_aa: CASSQEAGNNEQFF; cdr3_nt: TGCGCCAGCAGCCAAGAGGCCGGGAACAATGAGCAGTTCTTC
v_call: TRBV9; clone_size: -; d_call: TRBD2; j_call: TRBJ2-7; cdr3_aa: CASSVSPQTSTAYEQYF; cdr3_nt: TGTGCCAGCAGCGTCTCCCCACAGACTAGCACAGCCTACGAGCAGTACTTC
v_call: TRBV10-3; clone_size: -; d_call: -; j_call: TRBJ2-1; cdr3_aa: CAIMGSGPGIYNERFF; cdr3_nt: TGTGCCATCATGGGGTCAGGACCCGGGATATACAATGAGCGGTTCTTC